The source of this TCR beta chain is a study of OX40 agonist ivuxolimab in advanced cancers. Study-level information: The group had a mean age of 60 years, ranged from about 20 to 85, and was roughly 83% male. It was permissible to have had prior anti-PD-1, anti-PD-L1 or anti-CTLA-4 therapy, and about 40% had some.

The CDR3 covers 13 residues. Germline CDR1 MNHEY, CDR2 SMNVEV (reference sequence). The J segment lost 7 bases and the V segment lost 8 bases, leaving 8 bases of the junction unmatched. Clones were read by immunoSEQ multiplex PCR, and TCRdb kept only the in-frame ones, dropping some. The data show 55,000 to 75,000 clones, 85% seen once. This chain uses TRBV27 with TRBJ1-5, with 7 positions matching TRBD1. The TCR comes from an adult with an advanced solid tumor such as melanoma, head and neck, liver or kidney cancer. Sequenced material: CD4+ or CD8+ T cells sorted from blood, taken in a trial of the OX40 agonist ivuxolimab. This CDR3 reads CASGDSMRQPQHF. CDR3 nucleotides: TGTGCCAGCGGGGACAGCATGCGGCAGCCCCAGCATTTT.